The entry below describes one TCR beta chain. This clone's antigen is unknown. The input lacks base qualities; no much larger clone sits a single base away. The data are from a study of shared clonotypes between healthy human individuals (dated by TCRdb to the early 2020s). Looking at the study overall: The cohort included three men and two women between 18 and 49 years of age. To increase sequencing depth and limit assay-specific biases, TCR repertoire library preparation and sequencing were carried out by different laboratories using diverse techniques. Blood TCR repertoires of roughly 5 healthy adults were deeply sequenced to estimate repertoire size and the extent of clonotype sharing between individuals. For each donor, three plates each were used for CD4 naive and CD4 memory, two plates were used for CD8 naive, and one plate was used for CD8 memory. Each donor's leukapheresis produced roughly between roughly 0.85 and 10 billion PBMCs. Points the paper makes about the study in general: Compared with non-shared clonotypes, the clonotypes found in all four sorted-subset donors had higher generation probabilities. Pairwise subsampling indicated that sequencing depth was expected to affect the degree of clonotype sharing among donors. Sampling was restricted to blood, and TCR repertoires in tissue are likely to differ from TCR repertoires in blood. Incomplete sequencing was indicated by rarefaction of sorted-subset datasets, despite the large sequencing depth. The genetic and exposure-history diversity represented was limited by the small number of donors. Across four donors, roughly 5% of naive CD4, around 3.3% of naive CD8, 2.3% of memory CD4, and about 0.4% of memory CD8 clonotypes were shared. Naive subsets generally had larger estimated clonotype richness than memory subsets did.

Taken from cysteine to phenylalanine, the CDR3 has 12 residues. Only CDR3 DNA remains: 36 bases, in frame from the first base. Via the germline V gene, CDR1 is MNHEY and CDR2 SVGAGI. A distance of 14 bases separates the germline ends of V and J, which lose 7 bases and 8 bases respectively. Healthy HIV-negative adults with no recently reported acute infections or vaccinations were included as donors. Every donor was a Caucasian adult living in Nashville, Tennessee, USA. CD4+ T cells were enriched by magnetic negative selection; naive cells were then positively selected on CD45RA, and the negative fraction formed the memory subset. Blood was collected by leukapheresis, and PBMCs were isolated by Ficoll-Histopaque density gradient centrifugation and then cryopreserved in liquid nitrogen vapor phase. Analytical flow cytometry was used to check the purity and quantity of every magnetically sorted T cell population. From each sorted fraction, genomic DNA was isolated and quantified by UV absorbance on a Nanodrop 2000c.

Using the deep immunoSEQ assay, multiplex PCR amplified TCR CDR3 regions from genomic DNA. Genomic DNA extracted from each cell subset was distributed evenly over all wells of several immunoSEQ 96-well plates, and each plate served as one replicate. For sorted subsets, 150 to 250 ng genomic DNA, equal to 25,000 to 35,000 T cell genomes, was loaded into each replicate PCR. Purified libraries were quantified with a Qubit 3.0 fluorometer, sized on a Bioanalyzer 2100, and re-quantified with the KAPA Library Quantification kit. Every immunoSEQ 96-well plate was sequenced on a dedicated single-read 150-cycle Illumina NextSeq 550 flow cell. For the original study's pipeline: The immunoSEQ output contained only junctional sequences without quality scores, so filtering could not match that applied to full-length reads. Sequences were annotated with PyIR, a Python wrapper for IgBLAST v1.9, using IMGT germline references to assign V/J genes and CDR3. Reads were filtered out if the reads had weak V/J assignments (E-value above 1e-6), no CDR3, stop codons, out-of-frame junctions, or ambiguous translated residues. A V3J clonotype was defined by an identical inferred V gene, J gene, and CDR3 amino acid sequence. Percentage overlap between repertoires was calculated by dividing the number of shared unique clonotypes by the size of the smaller repertoire. Richness of each repertoire was evaluated using RTK rarefaction, the Chao1 estimator, and Recon v2.1 estimates of unobserved clonotypes. OLGA was used to compute generation probabilities for all TCRbeta clonotypes that the gDNA method yielded from a few donors. The clones in this table, taken by TCRdb from immuneACCESS, are in-frame only. Not every clone is retained; where verified, under half of the shortfall comes from an unresolved V gene, and the cause of the rest is unknown. V, J and clone size reflect that table, while D and trimming were determined from the DNA. This sample is represented by 190,000 or so clones; over 50% of them were singletons. The ten largest clones represent over 9.5% of the sample.

What was sequenced was memory CD4+ T cells sorted from blood. Interpreted using the paper, the cell subset or site label stands for: CD45RA-negative fraction. The receptor was isolated from a man aged 25-45 years in good health. The V and J segments used are TRBV6-5 and TRBJ1-2; the D gene is possibly TRBD1, with 6 bases matching. The CDR3 protein is CASTDRIGGYTF. The DNA sequence follows: TGTGCCAGCACCGACAGGATAGGGGGCTACACCTTC.